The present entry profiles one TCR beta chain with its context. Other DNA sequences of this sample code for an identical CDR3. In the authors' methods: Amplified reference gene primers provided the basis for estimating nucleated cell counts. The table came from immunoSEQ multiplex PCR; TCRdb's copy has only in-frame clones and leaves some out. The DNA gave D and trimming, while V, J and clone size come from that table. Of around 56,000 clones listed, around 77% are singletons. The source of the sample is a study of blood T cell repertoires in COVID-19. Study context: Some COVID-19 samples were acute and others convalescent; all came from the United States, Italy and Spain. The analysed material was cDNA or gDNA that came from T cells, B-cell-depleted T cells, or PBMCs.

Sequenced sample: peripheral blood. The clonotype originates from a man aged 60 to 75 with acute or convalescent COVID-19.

The DNA for the CDR3 is TGTGCCAGCTCACCAAGACAGGCGAACTATGGCTACACCTTC. Translating it yields CASSPRQANYGYTF. The chain has TRBV18 and TRBJ1-2; D is perhaps TRBD1 (6 bases). There are 14 residues in the CDR3. V gave up 2 bases and J gave up 2 bases, with 9 bases separating them. Germline V gene lookup returns CDR1 KGHSH and CDR2 LQKENI.